This T cell receptor beta chain is drawn from a study of blood T cell repertoires in COVID-19. At the level of the study: Both acute and convalescent COVID-19 samples were obtained from the United States, Italy and Spain.

Here immunoSEQ multiplex PCR was the method, and the copy in TCRdb shows in-frame clones only, minus some. The sample lists more than 60,000 clones, 75% to 95% occurring once. Trimming pared 5 bases from V and 5 bases from J, leaving 10 bases between. CDR3 length equals 13 residues. This receptor was obtained from a human donor in a cohort sampled during active COVID-19. The sequenced sample consisted of peripheral blood. The V call is TRBV12-3 or TRBV12-4, the J call TRBJ2-1; TRBD1 is a possible D gene (5 bases). CDR3 DNA: TGTGCCAGCAGTGCTGACAGCCACAATGAGCAGTTCTTC. Its translation is CASSADSHNEQFF.